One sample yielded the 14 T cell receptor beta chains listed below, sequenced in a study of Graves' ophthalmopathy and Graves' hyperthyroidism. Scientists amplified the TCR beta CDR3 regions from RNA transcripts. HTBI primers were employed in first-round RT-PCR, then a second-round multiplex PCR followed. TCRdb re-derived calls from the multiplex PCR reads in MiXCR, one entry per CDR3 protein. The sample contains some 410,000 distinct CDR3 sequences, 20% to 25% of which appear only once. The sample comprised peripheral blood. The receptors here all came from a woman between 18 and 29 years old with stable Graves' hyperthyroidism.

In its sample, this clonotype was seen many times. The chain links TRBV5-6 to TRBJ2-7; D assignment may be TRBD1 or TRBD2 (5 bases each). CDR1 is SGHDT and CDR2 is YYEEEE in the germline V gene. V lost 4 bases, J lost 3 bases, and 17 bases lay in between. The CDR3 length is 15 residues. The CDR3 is CASSRGTGRLYEQYF. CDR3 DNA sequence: TGTGCCAGCAGCCGAGGTACGGGACGCCTCTACGAGCAGTACTTC.

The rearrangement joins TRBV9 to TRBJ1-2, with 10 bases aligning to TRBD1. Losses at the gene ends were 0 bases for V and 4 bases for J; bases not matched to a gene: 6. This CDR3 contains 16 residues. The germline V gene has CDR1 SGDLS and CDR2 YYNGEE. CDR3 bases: TGTGCCAGCAGCGTAGGGGGACAGGGGTCCTCCTATGGCTACACCTTC. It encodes CASSVGGQGSSYGYTF.

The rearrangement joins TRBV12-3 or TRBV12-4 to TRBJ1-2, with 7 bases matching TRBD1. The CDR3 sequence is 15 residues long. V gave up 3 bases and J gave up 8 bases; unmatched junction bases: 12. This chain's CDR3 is CASSFERQGLRGYTF. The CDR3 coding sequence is TGTGCCAGCAGTTTCGAGAGACAGGGTTTAAGGGGCTACACCTTC.

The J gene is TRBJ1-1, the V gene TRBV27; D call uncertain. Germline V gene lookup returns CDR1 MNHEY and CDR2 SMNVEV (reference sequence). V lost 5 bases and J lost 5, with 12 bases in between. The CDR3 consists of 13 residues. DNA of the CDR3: TGTGCCAGCAGTCCTTTATCGGGAACTGAAGCTTTCTTT. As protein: CASSPLSGTEAFF.

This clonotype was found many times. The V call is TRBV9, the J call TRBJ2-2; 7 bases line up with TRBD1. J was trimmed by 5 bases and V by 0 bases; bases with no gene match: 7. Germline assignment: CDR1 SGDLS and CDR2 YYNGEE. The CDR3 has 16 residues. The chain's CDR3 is CASSVDPGTETGELFF. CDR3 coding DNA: TGTGCCAGCAGCGTAGACCCCGGGACAGAGACCGGGGAGCTGTTTTTT.

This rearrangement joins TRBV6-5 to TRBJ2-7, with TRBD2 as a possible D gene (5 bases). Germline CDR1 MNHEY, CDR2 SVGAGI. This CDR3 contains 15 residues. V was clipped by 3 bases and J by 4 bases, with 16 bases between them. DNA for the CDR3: TGTGCCAGCAGTTATCCCTCGGTAGGCGGGTACGAGCAGTACTTC. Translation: CASSYPSVGGYEQYF.

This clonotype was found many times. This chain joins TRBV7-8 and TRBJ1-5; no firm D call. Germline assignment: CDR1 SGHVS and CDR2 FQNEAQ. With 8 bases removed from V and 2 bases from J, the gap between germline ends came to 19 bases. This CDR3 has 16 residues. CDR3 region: CASSVSINHGNQPQHF. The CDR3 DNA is TGTGCCAGCTCAGTTTCGATAAATCATGGCAATCAGCCCCAGCATTTT.

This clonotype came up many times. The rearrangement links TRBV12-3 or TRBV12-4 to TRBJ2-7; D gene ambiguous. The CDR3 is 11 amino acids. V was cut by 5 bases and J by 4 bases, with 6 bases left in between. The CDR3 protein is CASSHEYEQYF. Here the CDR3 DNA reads TGTGCCAGCAGTCACGAGTACGAGCAGTACTTC.

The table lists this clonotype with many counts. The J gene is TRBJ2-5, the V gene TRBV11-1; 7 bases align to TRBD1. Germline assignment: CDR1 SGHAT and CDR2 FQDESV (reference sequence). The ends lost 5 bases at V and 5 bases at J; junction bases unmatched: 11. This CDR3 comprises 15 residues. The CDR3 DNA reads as TGTGCCAGCAGCCAAGGTTCAGGGGGTTGGGAGACCCAGTACTTC. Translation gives CASSQGSGGWETQYF.

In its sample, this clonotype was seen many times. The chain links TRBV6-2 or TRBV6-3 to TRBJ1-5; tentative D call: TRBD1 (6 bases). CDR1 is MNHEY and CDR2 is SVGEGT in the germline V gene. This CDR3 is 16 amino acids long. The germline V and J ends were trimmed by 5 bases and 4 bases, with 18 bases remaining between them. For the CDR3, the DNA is TGTGCCAGCAGTGGTACCCTTACAGGGTGGAATCAGCCCCAGCATTTT. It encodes CASSGTLTGWNQPQHF.

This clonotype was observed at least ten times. DNA for the CDR3: TGTGCCAGCACCGGAGGGGGGGCTTACGAGCAGTACTTC. Its protein product is CASTGGGAYEQYF. The J gene is TRBJ2-7, the V gene TRBV7-9; D may be TRBD2 (7 bases). Trimming stripped 7 bases from V and 4 bases from J, with 14 bases between. The germline V gene has CDR1 SEHNR and CDR2 FQNEAQ (reference sequence). The CDR3 runs to 13 residues. Together with reference TRBV7-9 and TRBJ2-7, the CDR3 gives the full variable domain: DTGVSQNPRHKITKRGQNVTFRCDPISEHNRLYWYRQTLGQGPEFLTYFQNEAQLEKSRLLSDRFSAERPKGSFSTLEIQRTEQGDSAMYLCASTGGGAYEQYFGPGTRLTVT.

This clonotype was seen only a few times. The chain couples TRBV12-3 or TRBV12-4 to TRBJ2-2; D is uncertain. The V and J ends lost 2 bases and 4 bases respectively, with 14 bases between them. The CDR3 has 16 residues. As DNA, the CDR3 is TGTGCCAGCAGTTTAAGGCTCCGGCGCGGCACCGGGGAGCTGTTTTTT. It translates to CASSLRLRRGTGELFF.

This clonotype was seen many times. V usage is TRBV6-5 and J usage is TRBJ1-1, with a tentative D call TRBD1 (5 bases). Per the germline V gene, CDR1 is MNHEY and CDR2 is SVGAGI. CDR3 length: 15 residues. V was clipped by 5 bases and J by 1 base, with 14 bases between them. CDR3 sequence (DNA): TGTGCCAGCAGTCCCCCGGGACTAGGGAACACTGAAGCTTTCTTT. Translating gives CASSPPGLGNTEAFF.

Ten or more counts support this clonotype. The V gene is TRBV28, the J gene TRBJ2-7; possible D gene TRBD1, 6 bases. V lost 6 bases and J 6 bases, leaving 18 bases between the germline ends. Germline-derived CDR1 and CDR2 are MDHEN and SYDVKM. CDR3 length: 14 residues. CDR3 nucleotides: TGTGCCAGCAGCACCACCGGGACACTCGGCGAGCAGTACTTC. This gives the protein CASSTTGTLGEQYF.